This record concerns one T cell receptor beta chain sequence. The record originates from a study of blood T cell repertoires in COVID-19. On the study more broadly: The United States, Italy and Spain were the sources of the acute and convalescent COVID-19 samples. From T cells, B-cell-depleted T cells, or PBMCs came the material, which was cDNA or gDNA.

V shed 2 bases, J shed 2 bases, and the junction held 0 bases outside the gene matches. The CDR3 sequence is 15 residues long. The germline CDR1 and CDR2 sequences are MNHEY and SVGAGI. Original processing methods: The assay estimated nucleated cells by amplifying reference gene primers. Method: immunoSEQ multiplex PCR; TCRdb's copy keeps in-frame clones and lacks some. V and J calls and clone size are copied from that table; D and trimming were computed from the DNA. The data contain just over 250,000 clones, about 87% of them singletons. Sequenced: peripheral blood. The TCR sequence derives from a man aged 55 to 70 who had recovered from COVID-19. The chain joins TRBV6-5 to TRBJ2-6; 7 bases agree with TRBD1. The CDR3 is CASSYRGPGANVLTF. CDR3 in DNA: TGTGCCAGCAGTTACAGGGGGCCTGGGGCCAACGTCCTGACTTTC.